One T cell receptor beta chain is described in this entry. TCRdb reprocessed the 5' RACE reads, with one entry per CDR3 protein and no DNA. Here the sample table reports more than 350,000 distinct CDR3 sequences. This CDR3 spans 11 amino acids. This entry is derived from a study of monozygotic twins with inflammatory bowel disease. The chain uses TRBV12-3 or TRBV12-4 and TRBJ1-1. The receptor was derived from a human donor with ulcerative colitis or Crohn's disease, or a healthy co-twin of an affected twin (not recorded which). Sequenced input: blood. CDR3 sequence: CASSLWQWAFF.